The T cell receptor (beta chain) described here comes from a study of CD8 T cells in ankylosing spondylitis. CDR1 is SGHTA, CDR2 FQGNSA, per germline. This CDR3 contains 16 residues. Trimming at V came to 5 bases and at J to 3 bases, leaving 11 bases not matched to a gene. There are a few counts of this clonotype. TCRdb reanalysed the 5' RACE reads using MiXCR and keeps one entry per CDR3 protein. The sample records about 240,000 distinct CDR3 sequences, approximately 7.6% being singletons. The genes are TRBV7-2 and TRBJ2-7; TRBD1 aligns across 9 bases. The sequenced material came from blood, either unsorted or a sorted T cell fraction (not recorded which). The origin of this receptor is a female donor with ankylosing spondylitis or in good health (not recorded which). CDR3 sequence: CASSETRDRAVYEQYF. The CDR3 DNA reads as TGTGCCAGCAGCGAGACTAGGGACAGGGCAGTCTACGAGCAGTACTTC.